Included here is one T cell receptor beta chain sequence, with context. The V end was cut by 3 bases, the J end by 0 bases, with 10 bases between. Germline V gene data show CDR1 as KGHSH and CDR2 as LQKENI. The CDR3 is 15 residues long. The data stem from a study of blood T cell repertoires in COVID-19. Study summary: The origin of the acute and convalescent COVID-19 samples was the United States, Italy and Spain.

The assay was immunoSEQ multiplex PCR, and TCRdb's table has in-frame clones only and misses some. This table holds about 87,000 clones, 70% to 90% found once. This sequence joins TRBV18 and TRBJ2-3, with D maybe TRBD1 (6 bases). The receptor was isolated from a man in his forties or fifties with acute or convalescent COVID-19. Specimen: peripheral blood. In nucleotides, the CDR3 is TGTGCCAGCTCACCTACAGGGCACAGCACAGATACGCAGTATTTT. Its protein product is CASSPTGHSTDTQYF.